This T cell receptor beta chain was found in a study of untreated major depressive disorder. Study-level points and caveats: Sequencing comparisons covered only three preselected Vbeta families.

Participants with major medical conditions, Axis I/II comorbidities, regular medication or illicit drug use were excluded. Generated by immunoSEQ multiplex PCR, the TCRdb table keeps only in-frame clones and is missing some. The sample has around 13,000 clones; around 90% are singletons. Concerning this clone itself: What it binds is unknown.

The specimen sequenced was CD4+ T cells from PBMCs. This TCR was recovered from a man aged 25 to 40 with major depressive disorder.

The CDR3 region is CASSLYESYEQYF. The CDR3 DNA follows: TGTGCCAGCAGCTTATATGAATCCTACGAGCAGTACTTC. The J gene is TRBJ2-7, the V gene TRBV7-9, with D uncertain. V lost 2 bases and J 1 base, leaving 6 bases between the germline ends. This CDR3 has 13 amino acids. Germline values: CDR1 SEHNR, CDR2 FQNEAQ (reference sequence).